This passage covers 27 T cell receptor beta chains from one sample sequenced in a study of T cell repertoires in cytomegalovirus infection (dated 2019 in TCRdb). Sequencing took place on an Illumina HiSeq 1500. TCRdb cleaned the public reads at Q25 with fastp, built clones with MiXCR and kept in-frame beta chains. Each CDR3 protein appears once, grouped with its most common genes and DNA. This sample is represented by 40,000 to 50,000 distinct CDR3 sequences; approximately 22% of them were singletons. The biggest ten clones account for about 18% of the sample. Their specific antigens are unknown. The sample consisted of PBMCs, sequenced either directly or after in vitro stimulation (not recorded which). The source is a human donor in good health (CMV status not recorded). Some clones in this sample may be carry-over from other donors' samples.

This clonotype has a count of ten or more. The rearrangement uses TRBV7-2 and TRBJ2-3; D call uncertain. CDR3 length equals 12 residues. Germline V gene sequence: CDR1 SGHTA, CDR2 FQGNSA. Trimming removed 5 bases at V and 6 bases at J, with 9 bases between. The DNA of the CDR3 is TGTGCCAGCAGCCCCTCCGGGGATACGCAGTATTTT. Protein sequence: CASSPSGDTQYF.

This clonotype was observed at least ten times. The CDR3 region has the DNA TGTGCCAGCAGTTTAAACCTGAACACTGAAGCTTTCTTT. The encoded protein is CASSLNLNTEAFF. This rearrangement joins TRBV12-3 or TRBV12-4 to TRBJ1-1; D gene ambiguous. The CDR3 spans 13 residues. V lost 2 bases to trimming and J lost 0 bases, with 4 bases between them.

This clonotype has more than one count but fewer than ten. This sequence joins TRBV23-1 and TRBJ2-1; TRBD2 matches at 7 bases. TRBV23-1 is marked as an open reading frame, function uncertain. V lost 7 bases and J lost 5; bases outside the gene matches: 23. This CDR3 contains 19 residues. CDR3 residues: CASIRTFRLALTGHNEQFF. The CDR3 DNA follows: TGCGCCAGCATAAGGACCTTTAGACTAGCCCTTACTGGCCACAATGAGCAGTTCTTC.

This clonotype was seen at least ten times. This chain uses TRBV7-8 with TRBJ2-3, with 8 bases lining up with TRBD2. V lost 8 bases and J lost 5; bases outside the gene matches: 12. Germline V gene sequence: CDR1 SGHVS, CDR2 FQNEAQ. The CDR3 consists of 15 residues. CDR3 sequence: CASDSDGRAVDTQYF. CDR3 sequence (DNA): TGTGCCAGCGATTCGGACGGGAGGGCCGTAGATACGCAGTATTTT.

This clonotype was counted many times. The chain couples TRBV7-9 to TRBJ2-6; a possible D gene is TRBD1 (6 bases). Trimming cost V 4 bases and J 0 bases, with 10 bases left between them. The CDR3 contains 16 residues. CDR1 is SEHNR and CDR2 is FQNEAQ in the germline V gene (reference sequence). DNA of the CDR3: TGTGCCAGCAGCTACAGGGAGATCTCTGGGGCCAACGTCCTGACTTTC. This sequence encodes CASSYREISGANVLTF. Filled out from reference TRBV7-9 and TRBJ2-6, the complete variable domain reads DTGVSQNPRHKITKRGQNVTFRCDPISEHNRLYWYRQTLGQGPEFLTYFQNEAQLEKSRLLSDRFSAERPKGSFSTLEIQRTEQGDSAMYLCASSYREISGANVLTFGAGSRLTVL.

The chain recombines TRBV19 with TRBJ1-5; the D is unclear. The germline CDR1 and CDR2 sequences are LNHDA and SQIVND (reference sequence). The CDR3 loop spans 16 amino acids. Trimming shortened V by 4 bases and J by 4 bases, and 17 bases separated the two germline ends. The CDR3 protein is CASSTAGGYGNQPQHF. The CDR3 DNA is TGTGCCAGTAGTACCGCCGGAGGATACGGAAATCAGCCCCAGCATTTT.

The chain employs TRBV29-1 and TRBJ2-1; TRBD2 might be the D (5 bases). The CDR3 has 14 residues. V was clipped by 4 bases and J by 5 bases, with 15 bases between them. The germline V gene has CDR1 SQVTM and CDR2 ANQGSEA. The CDR3 region has the DNA TGCAGCGTTGCCCACTTACTAGTTGACAATGAGCAGTTCTTC. Translation gives CSVAHLLVDNEQFF.

The chain combines TRBV5-6 with TRBJ1-1; tentative D call: TRBD1 (6 bases). The length of the CDR3 is 15 residues. The V end was cut by 0 bases, the J end by 0 bases, with 9 bases between. CDR1 and CDR2 (germline): SGHDT, YYEEEE. CDR3 in amino acids: CASSLEGGVNTEAFF. CDR3 coding DNA: TGTGCCAGCAGCTTGGAAGGGGGAGTGAACACTGAAGCTTTCTTT.

This clonotype has a count of ten or more. The chain joins TRBV11-2 to TRBJ1-1; 8 bases line up with TRBD1. V shed 0 bases, J shed 0 bases, and the junction held 12 bases outside the gene matches. Germline loops: CDR1 SGHAT, CDR2 FQNNGV. CDR3 length equals 19 residues. This CDR3 is CASSLEAGQELPMNTEAFF. CDR3 DNA: TGTGCCAGCAGCTTAGAGGCGGGACAGGAACTACCTATGAACACTGAAGCTTTCTTT.

This clonotype was seen ten or more times. This chain connects TRBV7-2 to TRBJ2-7, with TRBD2 matching 13 bases. There are 15 residues in the CDR3. Germline CDR1 and CDR2: SGHTA and FQGNSA. J was trimmed by 4 bases and V by 5 bases; bases with no gene match: 5. The CDR3 DNA sequence: TGTGCCAGCAGCCTGGGACTAGCGGGGCTGTACGAGCAGTACTTC. This codes for CASSLGLAGLYEQYF. Full variable domain (outside the CDR3, taken from reference TRBV7-2 and TRBJ2-7): GAGVSQSPSNKVTEKGKDVELRCDPISGHTALYWYRQSLGQGLEFLIYFQGNSAPDKSGLPSDRFSAERTGGSVSTLTIQRTQQEDSAVYLCASSLGLAGLYEQYFGPGTRLTVT.

This CDR3 reads CASSQDIHADTEAFF. CDR3 in DNA: TGCGCCAGCAGCCAAGATATTCATGCGGACACTGAAGCTTTCTTT. The chain carries TRBV4-3 and TRBJ1-1; D gene unclear. The length of the CDR3 is 15 residues. The V end was cut by 0 bases, the J end by 3 bases, with 11 bases between. Germline V gene lookup returns CDR1 LGHNA and CDR2 YSLEER.

This clonotype has a handful of counts. The chain uses TRBV7-6 and TRBJ2-1; unclear D gene. The CDR3 has 17 amino acids. Germline V gene sequence: CDR1 SGHVS, CDR2 FNYEAQ. V lost 5 bases and J lost 7, with 24 bases in between. CDR3 sequence: CASSPSSLGPERNEQFF. In nucleotides, the CDR3 is TGTGCCAGCAGCCCCTCGAGCCTAGGCCCGGAGAGGAATGAGCAGTTCTTC.

This chain links TRBV7-6 with TRBJ2-6, with D possibly being TRBD2 (5 bases). Germline V lookup: CDR1 SGHVS, CDR2 FNYEAQ. The CDR3 runs to 13 residues. This CDR3 reads CATSGVGANVLTF. The CDR3 DNA is TGTGCAACGTCCGGGGTTGGGGCCAACGTCCTGACTTTC.

This clonotype was recorded at least ten times. V is TRBV7-3 and J is TRBJ2-2, with 10 nucleotides matching TRBD2. From germline, CDR1 is SGHTA and CDR2 FQGTGA. V shed 5 bases and J 0 bases; nucleotides not matched to a gene: 6. The CDR3 length is 17 residues. The CDR3 DNA sequence: TGTGCCAGCAGCATGCGACTAGCGGGCTCGAACACCGGGGAGCTGTTTTTT. Its protein product is CASSMRLAGSNTGELFF.

This clonotype was seen repeatedly, ten times or more. The chain recombines TRBV7-8 with TRBJ2-6, with 7 nucleotides matching TRBD1. CDR1 is SGHVS and CDR2 is FQNEAQ in the germline V gene. J lost 0 bases, V lost 5 bases, and 10 bases had no gene match. The CDR3 spans 18 residues. CDR3 in DNA: TGTGCCAGCAGCCCGAGACCGGGACAGAGCTCTGGGGCCAACGTCCTGACTTTC. Translated, it gives CASSPRPGQSSGANVLTF.

This clonotype has only a few counts. The chain uses TRBV4-1 and TRBJ2-7; 13 nucleotides agree with TRBD2. CDR1 is MGHRA and CDR2 is YSYEKL in the germline V gene. Trimming took 2 bases from V and 4 from J; bases not matched to a gene: 8. This CDR3 is built from 17 residues. The CDR3 DNA is TGCGCCAGCAGCCAACTCTATGGGACTAGCGGGGTTTACGAGCAGTACTTC. Protein sequence: CASSQLYGTSGVYEQYF.

This clonotype showed up many times. This rearrangement joins TRBV7-6 to TRBJ1-2, with D possibly TRBD1 on 6 matching bases. V was clipped by 3 bases and J by 8 bases, with 16 bases between them. The length of the CDR3 is 14 residues. In germline, CDR1 is SGHVS, CDR2 FNYEAQ. CDR3 sequence: CASSFGTGARGYTF. CDR3 DNA: TGTGCCAGCAGCTTTGGTACGGGGGCTAGAGGCTACACCTTC.

In its sample, this clonotype was seen many times. CDR3 nucleotide sequence: TGTGCCAGCAGCTTAGGAGTGACAGATACGCAGTATTTT. Its translation: CASSLGVTDTQYF. The chain combines TRBV7-2 with TRBJ2-3, with unresolved D. The V gene's germline CDR1 is SGHTA and CDR2 FQGNSA. This CDR3 region has 13 residues. Trimming took off 1 base at V and 3 bases at J, with 5 bases between the two ends.

This clonotype was detected many times. The rearrangement joins TRBV7-6 to TRBJ1-4; 7 positions match TRBD1. The germline CDR1 and CDR2 sequences are SGHVS and FNYEAQ. The length of the CDR3 is 14 residues. V trimming: 5 bases; J trimming: 8 bases; junction bases outside the gene matches: 8. CDR3 protein: CASSKGTVGEKLFF. CDR3 bases: TGTGCCAGCAGCAAAGGGACAGTGGGGGAAAAACTGTTTTTT.

V and J are TRBV5-5 and TRBJ1-5; D unclear. The V and J ends lost 1 base and 5 bases respectively, with 7 bases between them. This CDR3 comprises 13 residues. CDR1 and CDR2 from the germline V gene are SGHKS and YYEKEE (reference sequence). CDR3 loop: CASSLFPDQPQHF. For the CDR3, the DNA is TGTGCCAGCAGCTTGTTCCCGGATCAGCCCCAGCATTTT.

This chain connects TRBV4-3 to TRBJ2-3; D gene uncertain. This CDR3 has 13 residues. Germline values: CDR1 LGHNA, CDR2 YSLEER. Between the trimmed V and J ends, which lost 1 base and 2 bases, there was a span of 4 bases. The CDR3 sequence is CASSQVITDTQYF. The CDR3 DNA sequence: TGCGCCAGCAGCCAAGTCATCACAGATACGCAGTATTTT.

This clonotype was counted many times. The rearrangement uses TRBV12-3 or TRBV12-4 and TRBJ2-3, with D uncertain. V lost 2 bases to trimming and J lost 6 bases, with 3 bases between them. There are 11 residues in the CDR3. The CDR3 protein is CASSLSDTQYF. In DNA, the CDR3 is TGTGCCAGCAGTTTATCCGATACGCAGTATTTT.

This clonotype was observed a handful of times. The chain recombines TRBV27 with TRBJ2-3; tentatively, D is TRBD1 (6 bases). Trimming shortened V by 6 bases and J by 6 bases, and 19 bases separated the two germline ends. Germline V gene lookup returns CDR1 MNHEY and CDR2 SMNVEV (reference sequence). CDR3 length equals 15 residues. CDR3 residues: CASSSTGQSFDTQYF. The CDR3 DNA reads as TGTGCCAGCAGCTCCACGGGACAATCGTTCGATACGCAGTATTTT.

The rearrangement joins TRBV7-9 to TRBJ2-1, with 9 bases lining up with TRBD2. The germline V gene has CDR1 SEHNR and CDR2 FQNEAQ (reference sequence). The CDR3 has 16 amino acids. The junction had 15 bases not matched to a gene; V was cut back by 6 bases and J by 9 bases. The DNA of the CDR3 is TGTGCCAGCAGGAGAGGACTAGCGACAATTGGGGGTGAGCAGTTCTTC. Translation: CASRRGLATIGGEQFF. Combining the CDR3 with reference TRBV7-9 and TRBJ2-1 gives the whole variable domain DTGVSQNPRHKITKRGQNVTFRCDPISEHNRLYWYRQTLGQGPEFLTYFQNEAQLEKSRLLSDRFSAERPKGSFSTLEIQRTEQGDSAMYLCASRRGLATIGGEQFFGPGTRLTVL.

The J gene is TRBJ2-7, the V gene TRBV20-1, with D unresolved. V lost 1 base and J lost 5, with 12 bases in between. Per the germline V gene, CDR1 is DFQATT and CDR2 is SNEGSKA (reference sequence). The CDR3 sequence is 13 residues long. CDR3 sequence reads: CSARGPATDEQYF. The CDR3, as DNA: TGCAGTGCTAGAGGGCCCGCCACGGACGAGCAGTACTTC.

This clonotype was seen more than once but under ten times. This chain uses TRBV10-1 with TRBJ1-1, with unresolved D. The germline CDR1 and CDR2 sequences are WNHNN and SYGVQD (reference sequence). The CDR3 spans 16 residues. V was trimmed by 0 bases and J by 6 bases, leaving 17 bases between them. Written as DNA, the CDR3 is TGCGCCAGCAGTGAGTCGTGGTCCCCCGTTAGGGCTGAAGCTTTCTTT. Translated: CASSESWSPVRAEAFF.

In this sample, this clonotype turned up a few times. V and J are TRBV20-1 and TRBJ2-1; TRBD2 might be the D (7 bases). The CDR3 spans 14 residues. V shed 3 bases and J shed 5 bases, with 14 bases lying between them. CDR1 and CDR2 from the germline V gene are DFQATT and SNEGSKA (reference sequence). The chain's CDR3 is CSASRGGANNEQFF. The CDR3 coding sequence is TGCAGTGCTAGTAGGGGGGGAGCCAACAATGAGCAGTTCTTC.